This T cell receptor (beta chain) is from a study of radiotherapy plus CTLA-4 blockade in lung cancer. TCRdb keeps only in-frame clones here, not all; method: immunoSEQ multiplex PCR. The top ten hold less than 5% of the sample, which has some 66,000 clones, over 80% seen once. V lost 4 bases, J lost 2 bases, and 9 bases stayed unmatched. CDR1 is SGHNT and CDR2 is YYREEE in the germline V gene (reference sequence). This CDR3 contains 17 residues. The TCR originated in a human donor with non-small cell lung cancer who had a partial response to radiotherapy plus ipilimumab. The chain has TRBV5-4 and TRBJ2-3, with 11 nucleotides matching TRBD2. Source: peripheral blood, taken from a patient treated with radiotherapy plus ipilimumab. DNA of the CDR3: TGTGCCAGCAGCCGTATAGGGACTAGCGGTCCCACAGATACGCAGTATTTT. It yields the protein CASSRIGTSGPTDTQYF.